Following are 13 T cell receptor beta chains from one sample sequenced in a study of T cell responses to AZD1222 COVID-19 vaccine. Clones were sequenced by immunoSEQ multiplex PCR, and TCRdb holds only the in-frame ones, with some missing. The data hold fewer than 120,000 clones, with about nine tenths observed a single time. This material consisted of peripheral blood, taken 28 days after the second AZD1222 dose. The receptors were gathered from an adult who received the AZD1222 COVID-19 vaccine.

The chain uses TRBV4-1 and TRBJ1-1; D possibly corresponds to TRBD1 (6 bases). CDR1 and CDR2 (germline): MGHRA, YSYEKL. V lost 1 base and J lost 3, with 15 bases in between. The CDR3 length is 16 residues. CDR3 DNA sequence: TGCGCCAGCAGCCAAGCCTTGAGGGGGTGGGACACTGAAGCTTTCTTT. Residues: CASSQALRGWDTEAFF.

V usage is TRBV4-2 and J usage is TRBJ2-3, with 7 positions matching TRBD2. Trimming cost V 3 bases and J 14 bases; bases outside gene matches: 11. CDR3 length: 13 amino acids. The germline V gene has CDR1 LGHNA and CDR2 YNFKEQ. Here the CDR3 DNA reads TGTGCCAGCAGCCAGATCGAGCGGGGACTGCGGTATTTT. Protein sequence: CASSQIERGLRYF.

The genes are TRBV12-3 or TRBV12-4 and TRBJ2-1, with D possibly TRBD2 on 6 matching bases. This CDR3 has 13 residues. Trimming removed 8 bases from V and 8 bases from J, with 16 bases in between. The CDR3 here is CASLGGVRDEQFF. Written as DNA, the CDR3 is TGTGCCAGCCTGGGGGGTGTTCGGGATGAGCAGTTCTTC.

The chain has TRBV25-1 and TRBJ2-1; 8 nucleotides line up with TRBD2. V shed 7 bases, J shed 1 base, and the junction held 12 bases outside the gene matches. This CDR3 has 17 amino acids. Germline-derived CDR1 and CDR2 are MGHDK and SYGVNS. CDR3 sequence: CASTPSAGGVSYNEQFF. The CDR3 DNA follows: TGTGCCAGCACTCCCTCGGCGGGGGGTGTGTCCTACAATGAGCAGTTCTTC.

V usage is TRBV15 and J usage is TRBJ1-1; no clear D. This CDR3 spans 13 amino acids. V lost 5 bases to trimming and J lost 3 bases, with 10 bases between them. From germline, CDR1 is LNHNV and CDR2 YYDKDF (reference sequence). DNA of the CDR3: TGTGCCACCAGCTTGCATAGATACACTGAAGCTTTCTTT. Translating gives CATSLHRYTEAFF.

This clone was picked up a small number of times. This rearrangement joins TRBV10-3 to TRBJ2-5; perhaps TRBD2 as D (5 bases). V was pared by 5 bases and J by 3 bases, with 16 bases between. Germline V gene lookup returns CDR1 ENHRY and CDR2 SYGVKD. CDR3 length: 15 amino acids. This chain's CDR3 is CAISPDRDGEETQYF. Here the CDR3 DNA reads TGTGCCATCAGTCCGGACCGAGACGGGGAAGAGACCCAGTACTTC.

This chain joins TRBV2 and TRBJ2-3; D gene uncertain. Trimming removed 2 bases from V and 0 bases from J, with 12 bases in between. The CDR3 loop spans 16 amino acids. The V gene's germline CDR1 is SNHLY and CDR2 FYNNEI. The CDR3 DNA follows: TGTGCCAGCAGTGAATTTCTATTCCCTAGCACAGATACGCAGTATTTT. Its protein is CASSEFLFPSTDTQYF.

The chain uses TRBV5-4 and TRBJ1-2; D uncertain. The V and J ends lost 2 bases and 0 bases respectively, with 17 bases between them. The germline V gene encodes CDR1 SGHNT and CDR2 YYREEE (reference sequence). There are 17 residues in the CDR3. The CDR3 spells CASSFSKNELANYGYTF. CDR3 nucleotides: TGTGCCAGCAGCTTTTCGAAAAATGAGTTAGCTAACTATGGCTACACCTTC. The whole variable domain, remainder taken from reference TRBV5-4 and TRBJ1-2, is ETGVTQSPTHLIKTRGQQVTLRCSSQSGHNTVSWYQQALGQGPQFIFQYYREEENGRGNFPPRFSGLQFPNYSSELNVNALELDDSALYLCASSFSKNELANYGYTFGSGTRLTVV.

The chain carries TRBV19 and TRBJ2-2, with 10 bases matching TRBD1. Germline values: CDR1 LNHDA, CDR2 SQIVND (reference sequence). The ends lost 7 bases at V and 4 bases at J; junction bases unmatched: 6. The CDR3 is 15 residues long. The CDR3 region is CASTGTGVFTGELFF. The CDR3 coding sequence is TGTGCCAGTACCGGGACAGGGGTGTTCACCGGGGAGCTGTTTTTT.

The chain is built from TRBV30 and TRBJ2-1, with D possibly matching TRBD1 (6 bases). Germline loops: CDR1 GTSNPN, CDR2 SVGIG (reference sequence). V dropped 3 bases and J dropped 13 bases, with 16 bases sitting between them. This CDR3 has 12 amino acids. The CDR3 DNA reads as TGTGCCTGGAGGGGAAGTGAGGGGGTTCAGTTCTTC. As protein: CAWRGSEGVQFF.

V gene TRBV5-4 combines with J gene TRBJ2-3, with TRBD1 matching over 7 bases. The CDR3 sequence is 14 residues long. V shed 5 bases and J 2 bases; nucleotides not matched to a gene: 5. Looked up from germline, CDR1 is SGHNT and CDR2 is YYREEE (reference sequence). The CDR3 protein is CASRLGTATDTQYF. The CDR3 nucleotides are TGTGCCAGCAGGTTAGGGACAGCCACAGATACGCAGTATTTT.

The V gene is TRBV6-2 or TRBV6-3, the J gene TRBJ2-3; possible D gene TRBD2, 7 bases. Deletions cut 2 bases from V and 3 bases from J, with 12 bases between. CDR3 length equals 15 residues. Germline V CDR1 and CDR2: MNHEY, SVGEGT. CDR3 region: CASSYEGGDTDTQYF. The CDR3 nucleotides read TGTGCCAGCAGTTACGAGGGGGGGGATACAGATACGCAGTATTTT.

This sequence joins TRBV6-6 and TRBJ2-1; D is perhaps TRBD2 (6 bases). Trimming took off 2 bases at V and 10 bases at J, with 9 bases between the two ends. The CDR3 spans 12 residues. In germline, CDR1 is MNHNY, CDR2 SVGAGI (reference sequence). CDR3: CASSYRGSEQFF. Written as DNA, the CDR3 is TGTGCCAGCAGTTACCGGGGGTCCGAGCAGTTCTTC.